This T cell receptor beta chain was recorded in a study of spatial heterogeneity in lung cancer. The time point here: sample taken at primary tumor resection. The authors sequenced whole RNA from tumor, nontumor lung or frozen PBMC without sorting. This clonotype was seen at least ten times. Its antigen is currently unknown. General study results and limits: There were more appearances of ubiquitous expanded tumor TCRs in blood at resection than at follow-up.

Single TCR cDNA molecules each had their own unique molecular identifier. TCRdb passed the 5' RACE reads through MiXCR, listing each CDR3 protein once. The sample carries 60,000 to 90,000 distinct CDR3 sequences, approximately 8.1% recorded once. The V gene's germline CDR1 is SEHNR and CDR2 FQNEAQ (reference sequence). V lost 8 bases to trimming and J lost 0 bases, with 7 bases between them. The CDR3 consists of 12 residues. The sequence was obtained from a male donor with early-stage non-small cell lung cancer. The specimen was PBMCs, collected at surgery. V gene TRBV7-9 combines with J gene TRBJ1-1; D is unresolved. As DNA, the CDR3 is TGTGCCAGCTTGTCCATGAACACTGAAGCTTTCTTT. Translated, it gives CASLSMNTEAFF.